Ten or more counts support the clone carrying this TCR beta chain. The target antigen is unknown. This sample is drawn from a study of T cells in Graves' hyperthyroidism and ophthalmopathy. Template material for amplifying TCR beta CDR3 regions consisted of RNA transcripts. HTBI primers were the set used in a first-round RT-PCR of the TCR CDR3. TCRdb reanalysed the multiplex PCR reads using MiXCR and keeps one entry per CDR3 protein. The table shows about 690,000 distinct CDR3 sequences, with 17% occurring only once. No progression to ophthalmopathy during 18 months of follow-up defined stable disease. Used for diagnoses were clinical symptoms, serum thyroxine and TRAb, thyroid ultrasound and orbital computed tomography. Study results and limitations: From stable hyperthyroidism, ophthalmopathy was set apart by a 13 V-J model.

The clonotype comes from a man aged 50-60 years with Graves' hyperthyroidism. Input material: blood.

The chain's CDR3 is CAIRPGTGVGYEQYF. The CDR3 DNA is TGTGCCATCAGGCCCGGGACCGGTGTGGGATACGAGCAGTACTTC. The genes are TRBV10-3 and TRBJ2-7; the D gene could be TRBD1 or TRBD2 (5 bases each). Per germline, CDR1 ENHRY and CDR2 SYGVKD. V lost 6 bases to trimming and J lost 4 bases, with 19 bases between them. The CDR3 totals 15 residues.